These 26 T cell receptor beta chains came from one sample sequenced in a study of T cell responses to AZD1222 COVID-19 vaccine (dated by TCRdb to about 2021). The library relied on the immunoSEQ multiplex PCR assay. TCRdb re-hosts the immuneACCESS table, in-frame sequences only. Its copies lack some clones; in the studies checked, an unresolved V gene accounts for under half of them, and the cause for the rest is not known. The sample profile shows 60,000 or so clones; roughly 84% of them were found once. In total, the top ten clones hold 20% of the sample. Reading the label with the study, this specimen's time point is: baseline before first vaccination. Material: peripheral blood, obtained on day 0 of AZD1222 vaccination. The receptor set was obtained from an adult in good health.

This sequence joins TRBV7-3 and TRBJ2-3, with 10 bases fitting TRBD2. The germline V gene encodes CDR1 SGHTA and CDR2 FQGTGA. The CDR3 length is 20 residues. The V gene end was trimmed by 2 bases and the J gene end by 9 bases; junction bases not matched to a gene: 23. CDR3 loop: CASSLYPPRLAGASPVTQYF. In DNA form, the CDR3 reads TGTGCCAGCAGCTTATACCCCCCACGGCTAGCGGGGGCCTCCCCAGTCACGCAGTATTTT.

The V and J genes are TRBV6-5 and TRBJ2-3; possible D gene TRBD1, 5 bases. V lost 6 bases and J 3 bases, leaving 13 bases between the germline ends. This CDR3 is built from 14 residues. CDR1 is MNHEY and CDR2 is SVGAGI in the germline V gene. CDR3 DNA: TGTGCCAGCAGCCAAGGGGTACGGACAGATACGCAGTATTTT. It is translated as CASSQGVRTDTQYF.

This chain joins TRBV9 and TRBJ2-7, with D possibly TRBD2 on 6 matching bases. CDR3 length: 15 residues. Trimming shortened V by 0 bases and J by 3 bases, and 13 bases separated the two germline ends. CDR1 is SGDLS, CDR2 YYNGEE, per germline. The CDR3 coding sequence is TGTGCCAGCAGCGTAGCTGGGGGAGGCGGCTACGAGCAGTACTTC. As protein: CASSVAGGGGYEQYF. Looking up the rest from reference TRBV9 and TRBJ2-7 gives the full variable domain: DSGVTQTPKHLITATGQRVTLRCSPRSGDLSVYWYQQSLDQGLQFLIQYYNGEERAKGNILERFSAQQFPDLHSELNLSSLELGDSALYFCASSVAGGGGYEQYFGPGTRLTVT.

The chain recombines TRBV7-9 with TRBJ2-3, with 13 bases identical to TRBD2. The J segment lost 4 bases and the V segment lost 8 bases, leaving 15 bases of the junction unmatched. This CDR3 spans 18 amino acids. Germline values: CDR1 SEHNR, CDR2 FQNEAQ (reference sequence). CDR3 sequence: CASRLTGTSGKVADTQYF. The CDR3 nucleotides read TGTGCCAGCCGTTTAACCGGGACTAGCGGGAAGGTGGCAGATACGCAGTATTTT.

The chain is built from TRBV10-1 and TRBJ1-6, with D perhaps TRBD1 (5 bases). This CDR3 is 10 amino acids long. V was pared by 10 bases and J by 11 bases, with 9 bases between. Germline lookup yields CDR1 WNHNN and CDR2 SYGVQD (reference sequence). In nucleotides, the CDR3 is TGCGCCACCCGGGGCACACCCCTCCACTTT. It encodes CATRGTPLHF.

This clone was detected a few times. The gene calls are TRBV19 and TRBJ1-2; possible D gene TRBD1, 5 bases. This CDR3 region has 11 residues. The germline V and J ends were trimmed by 4 bases and 8 bases, with 8 bases remaining between them. From germline, CDR1 is LNHDA and CDR2 SQIVND (reference sequence). The CDR3 sequence: CASSKGRGYTF. As DNA, the CDR3 is TGTGCCAGTAGTAAGGGACGCGGCTACACCTTC. The variable domain in full, completed from reference TRBV19 and TRBJ1-2, reads DGGITQSPKYLFRKEGQNVTLSCEQNLNHDAMYWYRQDPGQGLRLIYYSQIVNDFQKGDIAEGYSVSREKKESFPLTVTSAQKNPTAFYLCASSKGRGYTFGSGTRLTVV.

The gene calls are TRBV5-5 and TRBJ2-5; no clear D. In germline, CDR1 is SGHKS, CDR2 YYEKEE (reference sequence). This CDR3 is built from 14 residues. V shed 0 bases and J shed 5 bases, with 11 bases lying between them. CDR3 in DNA: TGTGCCAGCAGCTTGGTTGTACAACCGGAGACCCAGTACTTC. Its translation: CASSLVVQPETQYF.

The V call is TRBV5-1, the J call TRBJ1-1; no clear D gene. This CDR3 has 13 amino acids. Between the trimmed V and J ends, which lost 2 bases and 5 bases, there was a span of 10 bases. CDR1 is SGHRS, CDR2 YFSETQ, per germline. The CDR3 protein is CASSFMGGTEAFF. CDR3 DNA: TGCGCCAGCAGCTTTATGGGAGGTACTGAAGCTTTCTTT.

The chain employs TRBV11-1 and TRBJ2-1, with 8 bases lining up with TRBD1. Trimming took 11 bases from V and 5 from J; bases not matched to a gene: 11. CDR3 length: 14 amino acids. Germline V gene sequence: CDR1 SGHAT, CDR2 FQDESV (reference sequence). The CDR3, as DNA: TGTGCCGTCTCCGGGACAGGATCTAACAATGAGCAGTTCTTC. Translation: CAVSGTGSNNEQFF.

The chain couples TRBV28 to TRBJ2-7; D uncertain. Deletions cut 6 bases from V and 0 bases from J, with 12 bases between. CDR3 length: 14 residues. Looked up from germline, CDR1 is MDHEN and CDR2 is SYDVKM. DNA of the CDR3: TGTGCCAGCAGCCCCTTGCAGATCTCCTACGAGCAGTACTTC. Its translation: CASSPLQISYEQYF.

The rearrangement links TRBV7-3 to TRBJ2-1; 9 bases agree with TRBD2. This CDR3 comprises 15 residues. The V gene's germline CDR1 is SGHTA and CDR2 FQGTGA. The V and J ends lost 3 bases and 3 bases, in that order; junction bases with no gene match: 3. This CDR3 is CASSFLAGDYNEQFF. The CDR3 bases are TGTGCCAGCAGCTTTTTAGCGGGAGACTACAATGAGCAGTTCTTC.

This clone appeared a single time. The rearrangement uses TRBV12-3 or TRBV12-4 and TRBJ2-1; D gene ambiguous. This CDR3 is built from 12 residues. Trimming stripped 5 bases from V and 3 bases from J, with 5 bases between. The CDR3 loop reads CASSGDYNEQFF. The DNA for the CDR3 is TGTGCCAGCAGTGGGGACTACAATGAGCAGTTCTTC.

The chain couples TRBV11-2 to TRBJ1-1; D is uncertain. V lost 1 base to trimming and J lost 4 bases, with 10 bases between them. CDR3 length: 14 residues. In germline, CDR1 is SGHAT, CDR2 FQNNGV. The CDR3 loop is CASSLVSHLTEAFF. The DNA for the CDR3 is TGTGCCAGCAGCTTAGTCAGTCACCTCACTGAAGCTTTCTTT.

The chain joins TRBV5-1 to TRBJ2-1; 9 positions agree with TRBD2. Looked up from germline, CDR1 is SGHRS and CDR2 is YFSETQ. The CDR3 covers 15 residues. The V gene end was trimmed by 4 bases and the J gene end by 5 bases; junction bases not matched to a gene: 7. CDR3 nucleotide sequence: TGCGCCAGCAGCACGACCGGGACTAGCAACAATGAGCAGTTCTTC. Translating gives CASSTTGTSNNEQFF.

The chain employs TRBV30 and TRBJ2-1; tentatively, D is TRBD2 (5 bases). Germline V gene data show CDR1 as GTSNPN and CDR2 as SVGIG (reference sequence). The V end lost 5 bases, the J end lost 2 bases, and 10 bases lay between the germline ends. This CDR3 is built from 13 residues. CDR3 in amino acids: CAWEGLAYNEQFF. Written as DNA, the CDR3 is TGTGCCTGGGAGGGTCTAGCCTACAATGAGCAGTTCTTC.

This clone was recorded only once. The chain carries TRBV30 and TRBJ2-5, with 9 positions matching TRBD1. CDR1 is GTSNPN and CDR2 is SVGIG in the germline V gene (reference sequence). CDR3 length: 13 residues. V lost 6 bases and J lost 4; bases outside the gene matches: 6. The CDR3 region has the DNA TGTGCCTGCGGTACAGGGGGCCGAGAGACCCAGTACTTC. Translating it yields CACGTGGRETQYF.

This clone was seen a single time. The chain employs TRBV7-2 and TRBJ1-2; possibly TRBD1 for D (6 bases). Trimming cost V 1 base and J 6 bases, with 9 bases left between them. Germline V gives CDR1 SGHTA, CDR2 FQGNSA. This CDR3 comprises 13 residues. The CDR3 DNA sequence: TGTGCCAGCAGCTTAGTGAGGGGGGATGGCTACACCTTC. Amino acids: CASSLVRGDGYTF.

This chain links TRBV19 with TRBJ2-2; 9 bases fit TRBD2. The V segment lost 3 bases and the J segment 7 bases; nucleotides outside the gene matches: 12. CDR1 and CDR2 (germline): LNHDA, SQIVND (reference sequence). The length of the CDR3 is 17 residues. The CDR3 region is CASSITPGTSSNGELFF. DNA of the CDR3: TGTGCCAGTAGTATTACCCCCGGGACTAGCTCGAACGGGGAGCTGTTTTTT.

The V call is TRBV6-2 or TRBV6-3, the J call TRBJ2-7; D possibly matches TRBD1 or TRBD2 (7 bases each). V lost 0 bases, J lost 10 bases, and 16 bases lay in between. In germline, CDR1 is MNHEY, CDR2 SVGEGT. CDR3 size: 14 residues. CDR3 sequence reads: CASSYSGTAGHQYF. The CDR3 DNA follows: TGTGCCAGCAGTTACTCCGGGACAGCGGGACATCAGTACTTC.

Here the CDR3 DNA reads TGTGCCAGCAGTGAAGAAGCAAGTGGGCATGAGCAGTTCTTC. This translates into CASSEEASGHEQFF. This rearrangement joins TRBV6-1 to TRBJ2-1, with D hard to call. Deletions cut 1 base from V and 8 bases from J, with 12 bases between. Germline-derived CDR1 and CDR2 are MNHNS and SASEGT. This CDR3 has 14 residues.

This chain joins TRBV27 and TRBJ2-6; no clear D. Trimming removed 2 bases from V and 4 bases from J, with 6 bases in between. The CDR3 spans 14 residues. Germline assignment: CDR1 MNHEY and CDR2 SMNVEV (reference sequence). CDR3 sequence (DNA): TGTGCCAGCAGTTTAGTAGGAGGGGCCAACGTCCTGACTTTC. Residues: CASSLVGGANVLTF.

This clone showed up just once. The rearrangement joins TRBV9 to TRBJ1-3; D remains unclear. The CDR3 contains 13 residues. Germline CDR1 reads SGDLS; CDR2 reads YYNGEE. V shed 4 bases and J shed 4 bases, with 9 bases lying between them. The CDR3 region has the DNA TGTGCCAGCAGCTCCTCACTCGGAAACACCATATATTTT. Its translation is CASSSSLGNTIYF.

The rearrangement uses TRBV28 and TRBJ1-2; tentatively, D is TRBD1 (5 bases). Looked up from germline, CDR1 is MDHEN and CDR2 is SYDVKM. Trimming left V 7 bases short and J 5 bases short, with 8 bases between. The CDR3 runs 11 residues. CDR3 region: CASNEGYGYTF. The CDR3 region has the DNA TGTGCCAGCAATGAGGGGTATGGCTACACCTTC.

V gene TRBV19 combines with J gene TRBJ1-5; D remains ambiguous. CDR1 and CDR2 (germline): LNHDA, SQIVND (reference sequence). V shed 6 bases and J shed 7 bases, with 10 bases lying between them. The CDR3 sequence is 12 residues long. The CDR3 loop is CASRTEQQPQHF. CDR3 in DNA: TGTGCCAGTAGGACTGAACAGCAGCCCCAGCATTTT.

This chain connects TRBV7-2 to TRBJ1-5; 7 bases agree with TRBD1. V lost 5 bases, J lost 10 bases, and 14 bases stayed unmatched. Germline V lookup: CDR1 SGHTA, CDR2 FQGNSA. The CDR3 has 15 amino acids. The CDR3 loop reads CASSPDRDREIPQHF. CDR3 sequence (DNA): TGTGCCAGCAGCCCCGACCGGGACAGAGAAATCCCCCAGCATTTT.

The chain is built from TRBV21-1 and TRBJ2-1; TRBD1, as called in the table, went unchecked against the DNA. TRBV21-1 is listed as a pseudogene. This CDR3 is 17 amino acids long. The CDR3 loop reads CASSKGKQVGSYNEQFF. CDR3 in DNA: TGTGCCAGCAGCAAAGGGAAACAGGTTGGTTCCTACAATGAGCAGTTCTTC.